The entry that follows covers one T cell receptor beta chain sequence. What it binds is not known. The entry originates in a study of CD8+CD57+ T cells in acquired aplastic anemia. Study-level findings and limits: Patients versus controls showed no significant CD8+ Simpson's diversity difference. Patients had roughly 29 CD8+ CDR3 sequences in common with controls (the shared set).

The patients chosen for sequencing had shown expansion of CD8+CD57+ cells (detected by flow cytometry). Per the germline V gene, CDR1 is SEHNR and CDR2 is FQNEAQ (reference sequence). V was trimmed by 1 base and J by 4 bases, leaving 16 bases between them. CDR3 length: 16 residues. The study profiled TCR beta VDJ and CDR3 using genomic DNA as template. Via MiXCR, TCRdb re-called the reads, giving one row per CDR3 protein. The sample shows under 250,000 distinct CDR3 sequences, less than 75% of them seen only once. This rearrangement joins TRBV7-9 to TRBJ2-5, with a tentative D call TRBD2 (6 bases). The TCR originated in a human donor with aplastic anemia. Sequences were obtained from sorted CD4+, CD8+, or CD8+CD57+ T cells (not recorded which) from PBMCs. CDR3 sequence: CASSLVGDDGRETQYF. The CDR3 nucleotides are TGTGCCAGCAGCTTAGTAGGGGACGACGGGAGAGAGACCCAGTACTTC.